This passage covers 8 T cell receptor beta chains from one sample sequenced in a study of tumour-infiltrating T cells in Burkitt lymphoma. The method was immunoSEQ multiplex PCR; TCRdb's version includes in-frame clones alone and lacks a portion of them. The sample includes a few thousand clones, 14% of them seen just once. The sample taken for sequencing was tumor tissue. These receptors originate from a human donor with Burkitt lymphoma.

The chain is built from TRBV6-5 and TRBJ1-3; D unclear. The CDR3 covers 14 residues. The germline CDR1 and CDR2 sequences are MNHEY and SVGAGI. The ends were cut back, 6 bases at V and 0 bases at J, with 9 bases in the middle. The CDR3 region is CASSKQSSGNTIYF. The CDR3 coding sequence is TGTGCCAGCAGCAAACAGTCCTCTGGAAACACCATATATTTT.

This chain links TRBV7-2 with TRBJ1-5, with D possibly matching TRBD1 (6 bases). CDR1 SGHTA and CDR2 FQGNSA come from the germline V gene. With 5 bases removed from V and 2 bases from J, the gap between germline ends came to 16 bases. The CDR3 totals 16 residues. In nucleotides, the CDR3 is TGTGCCAGCAGCGCTAACCAGGGACAAGGCAATCAGCCCCAGCATTTT. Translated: CASSANQGQGNQPQHF.

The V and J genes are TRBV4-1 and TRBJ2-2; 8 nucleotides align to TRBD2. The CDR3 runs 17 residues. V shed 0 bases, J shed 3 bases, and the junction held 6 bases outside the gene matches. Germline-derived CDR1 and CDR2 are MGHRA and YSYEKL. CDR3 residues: CASSQDRGGIDTGELFF. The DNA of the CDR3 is TGCGCCAGCAGCCAAGATCGGGGGGGCATCGACACCGGGGAGCTGTTTTTT.

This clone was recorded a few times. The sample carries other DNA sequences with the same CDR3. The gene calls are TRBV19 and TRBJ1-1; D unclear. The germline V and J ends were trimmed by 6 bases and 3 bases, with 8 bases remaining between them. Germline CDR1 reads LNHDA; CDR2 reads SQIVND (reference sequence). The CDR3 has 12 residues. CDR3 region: CASRSGYTEAFF. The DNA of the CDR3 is TGTGCCAGTAGATCCGGTTACACTGAAGCTTTCTTT.

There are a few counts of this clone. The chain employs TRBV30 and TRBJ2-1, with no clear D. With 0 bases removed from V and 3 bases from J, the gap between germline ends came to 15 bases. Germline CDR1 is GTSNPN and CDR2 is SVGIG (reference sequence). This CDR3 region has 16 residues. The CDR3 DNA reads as TGTGCCTGGAGTGTCGGTACTCAAACACTCTACAATGAGCAGTTCTTC. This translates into CAWSVGTQTLYNEQFF.

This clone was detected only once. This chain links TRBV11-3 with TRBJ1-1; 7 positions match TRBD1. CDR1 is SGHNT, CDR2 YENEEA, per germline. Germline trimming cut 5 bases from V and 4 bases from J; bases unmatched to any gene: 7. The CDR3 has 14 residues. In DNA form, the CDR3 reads TGTGCCAGCAGCCCCCGACAGGGTAGCACTGAAGCTTTCTTT. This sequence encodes CASSPRQGSTEAFF.

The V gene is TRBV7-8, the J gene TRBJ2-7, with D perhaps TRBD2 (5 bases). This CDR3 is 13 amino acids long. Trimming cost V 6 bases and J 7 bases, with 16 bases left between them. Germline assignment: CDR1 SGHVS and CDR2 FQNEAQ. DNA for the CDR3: TGTGCCAGCAGGAGCGGCCCCCTTATTGAGCAGTACTTC. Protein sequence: CASRSGPLIEQYF.

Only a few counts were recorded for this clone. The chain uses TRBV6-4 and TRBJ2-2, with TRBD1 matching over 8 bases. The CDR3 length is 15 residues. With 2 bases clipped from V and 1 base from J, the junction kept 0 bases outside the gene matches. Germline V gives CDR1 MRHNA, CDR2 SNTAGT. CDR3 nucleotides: TGTGCCAGCAGTGACGGGACAGGGAACACCGGGGAGCTGTTTTTT. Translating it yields CASSDGTGNTGELFF.